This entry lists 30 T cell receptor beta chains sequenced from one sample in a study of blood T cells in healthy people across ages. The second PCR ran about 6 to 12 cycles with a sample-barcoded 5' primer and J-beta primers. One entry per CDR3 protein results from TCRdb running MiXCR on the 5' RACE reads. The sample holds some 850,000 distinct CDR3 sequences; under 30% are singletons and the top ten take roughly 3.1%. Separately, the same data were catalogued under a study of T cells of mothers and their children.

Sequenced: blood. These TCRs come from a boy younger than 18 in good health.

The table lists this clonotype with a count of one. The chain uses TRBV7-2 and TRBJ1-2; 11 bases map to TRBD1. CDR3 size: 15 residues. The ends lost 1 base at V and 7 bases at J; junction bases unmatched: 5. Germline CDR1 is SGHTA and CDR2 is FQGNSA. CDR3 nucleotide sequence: TGTGCCAGCAGCTTAGATGGGACAGGGGGTTTTGGCTACACCTTC. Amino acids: CASSLDGTGGFGYTF.

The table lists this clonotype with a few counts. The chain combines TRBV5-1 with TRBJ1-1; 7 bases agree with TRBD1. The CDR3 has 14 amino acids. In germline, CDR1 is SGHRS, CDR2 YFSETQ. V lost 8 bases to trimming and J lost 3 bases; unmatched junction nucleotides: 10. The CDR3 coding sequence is TGCGCCAGTTCCACTTTACAGGGGCACACTGAAGCTTTCTTT. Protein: CASSTLQGHTEAFF.

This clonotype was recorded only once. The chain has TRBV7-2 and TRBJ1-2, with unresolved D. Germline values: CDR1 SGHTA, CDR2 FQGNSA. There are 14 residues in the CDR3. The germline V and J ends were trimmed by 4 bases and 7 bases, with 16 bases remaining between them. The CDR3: CASSSGQLAAGYTF. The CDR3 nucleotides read TGTGCCAGCAGCTCCGGCCAGCTCGCGGCTGGCTACACCTTC.

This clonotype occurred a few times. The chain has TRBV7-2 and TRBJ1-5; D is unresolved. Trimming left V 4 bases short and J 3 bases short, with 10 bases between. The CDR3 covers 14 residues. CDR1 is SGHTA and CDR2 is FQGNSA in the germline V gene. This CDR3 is CASSYRPINQPQHF. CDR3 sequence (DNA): TGTGCCAGCAGCTACCGACCGATCAATCAGCCCCAGCATTTT.

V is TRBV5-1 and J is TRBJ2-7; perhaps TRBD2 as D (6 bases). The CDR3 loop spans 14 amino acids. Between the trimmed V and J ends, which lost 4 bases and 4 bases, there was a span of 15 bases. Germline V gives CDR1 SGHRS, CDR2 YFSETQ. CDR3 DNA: TGCGCCAGCAGCACTGGGGGGAGCCGGTACGAGCAGTACTTC. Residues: CASSTGGSRYEQYF. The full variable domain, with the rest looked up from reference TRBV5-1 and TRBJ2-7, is KAGVTQTPRYLIKTRGQQVTLSCSPISGHRSVSWYQQTPGQGLQFLFEYFSETQRNKGNFPGRFSGRQFSNSRSEMNVSTLELGDSALYLCASSTGGSRYEQYFGPGTRLTVT.

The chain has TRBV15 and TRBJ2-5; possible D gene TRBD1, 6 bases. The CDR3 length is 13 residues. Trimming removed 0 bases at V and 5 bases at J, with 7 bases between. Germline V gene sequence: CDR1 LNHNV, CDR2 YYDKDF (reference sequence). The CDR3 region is CATSRERGETQYF. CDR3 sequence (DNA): TGTGCCACCAGCAGAGAGAGGGGGGAGACCCAGTACTTC.

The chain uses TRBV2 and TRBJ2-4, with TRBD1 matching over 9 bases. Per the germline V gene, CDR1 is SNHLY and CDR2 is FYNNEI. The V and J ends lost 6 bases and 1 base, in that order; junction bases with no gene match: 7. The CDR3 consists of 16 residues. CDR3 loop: CASRLQGAWAKNIQYF. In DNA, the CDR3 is TGTGCCAGCAGGTTACAGGGGGCATGGGCCAAAAACATTCAGTACTTC.

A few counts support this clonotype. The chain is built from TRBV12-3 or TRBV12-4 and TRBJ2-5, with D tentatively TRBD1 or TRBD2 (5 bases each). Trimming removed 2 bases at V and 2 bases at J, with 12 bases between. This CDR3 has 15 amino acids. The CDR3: CASSLNGGAQETQYF. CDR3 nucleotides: TGTGCCAGCAGTTTAAATGGGGGAGCTCAAGAGACCCAGTACTTC.

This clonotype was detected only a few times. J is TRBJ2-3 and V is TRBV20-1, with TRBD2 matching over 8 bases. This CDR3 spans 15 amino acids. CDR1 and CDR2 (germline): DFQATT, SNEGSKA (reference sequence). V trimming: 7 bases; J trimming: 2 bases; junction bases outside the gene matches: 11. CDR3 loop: CSVRGPRGATDTQYF. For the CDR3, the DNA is TGCAGTGTTCGTGGCCCGCGGGGGGCCACAGATACGCAGTATTTT.

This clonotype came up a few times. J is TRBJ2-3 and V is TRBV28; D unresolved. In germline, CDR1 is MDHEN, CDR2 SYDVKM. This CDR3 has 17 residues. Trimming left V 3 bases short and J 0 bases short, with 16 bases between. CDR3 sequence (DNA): TGTGCCAGCAGTTTTGAGAGCGCAGGCCCTAGCACAGATACGCAGTATTTT. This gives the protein CASSFESAGPSTDTQYF.

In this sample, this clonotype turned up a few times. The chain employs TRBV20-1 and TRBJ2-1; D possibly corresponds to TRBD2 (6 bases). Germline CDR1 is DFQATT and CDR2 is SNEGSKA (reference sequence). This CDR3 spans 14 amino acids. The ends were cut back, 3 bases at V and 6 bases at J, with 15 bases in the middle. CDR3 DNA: TGCAGTGCTAGCCCCTTGGGGGGTCCCAATGAGCAGTTCTTC. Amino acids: CSASPLGGPNEQFF.

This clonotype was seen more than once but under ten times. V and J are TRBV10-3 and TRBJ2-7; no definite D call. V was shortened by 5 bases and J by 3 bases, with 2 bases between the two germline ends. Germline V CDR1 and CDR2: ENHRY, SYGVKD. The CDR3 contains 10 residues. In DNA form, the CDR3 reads TGTGCCATCAGTTACTACGAGCAGTACTTC. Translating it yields CAISYYEQYF.

This CDR3 reads CASSWTGPLNEQYF. CDR3 nucleotides: TGTGCCAGCAGTTGGACAGGGCCTCTAAACGAACAGTACTTC. The chain recombines TRBV12-3 or TRBV12-4 with TRBJ2-5; 8 bases agree with TRBD1. This CDR3 comprises 14 residues. Germline trimming cut 4 bases from V and 11 bases from J; bases unmatched to any gene: 12.

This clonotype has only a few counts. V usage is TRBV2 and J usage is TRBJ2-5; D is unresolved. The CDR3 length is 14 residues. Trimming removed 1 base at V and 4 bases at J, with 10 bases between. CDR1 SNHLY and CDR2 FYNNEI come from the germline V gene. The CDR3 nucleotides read TGTGCCAGCAGTGAAGTTACCAGTTTAGAGACCCAGTACTTC. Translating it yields CASSEVTSLETQYF.

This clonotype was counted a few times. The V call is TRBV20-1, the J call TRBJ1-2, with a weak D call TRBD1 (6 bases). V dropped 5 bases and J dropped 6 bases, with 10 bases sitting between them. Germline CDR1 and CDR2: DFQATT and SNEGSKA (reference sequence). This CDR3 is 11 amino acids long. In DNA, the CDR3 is TGCAGTGCTGTTTACAGGGATGGCTACACCTTC. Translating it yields CSAVYRDGYTF.

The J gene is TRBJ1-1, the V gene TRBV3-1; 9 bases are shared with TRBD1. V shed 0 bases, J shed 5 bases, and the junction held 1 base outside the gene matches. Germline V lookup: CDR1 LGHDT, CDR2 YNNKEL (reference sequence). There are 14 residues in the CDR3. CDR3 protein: CASSQEQGATEAFF. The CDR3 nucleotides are TGTGCCAGCAGCCAAGAACAGGGGGCTACTGAAGCTTTCTTT.

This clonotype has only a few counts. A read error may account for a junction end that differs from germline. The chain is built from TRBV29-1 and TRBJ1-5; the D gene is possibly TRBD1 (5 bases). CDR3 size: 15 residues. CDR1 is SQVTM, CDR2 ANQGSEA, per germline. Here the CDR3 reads CSVGEGIGENRPQHF. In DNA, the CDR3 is TGCAGCGTTGGCGAGGGGATCGGAGAAAATCGGCCCCAGCATTTT. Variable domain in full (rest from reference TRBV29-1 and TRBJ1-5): SAVISQKPSRDICQRGTSLTIQCQVDSQVTMMFWYRQQPGQSLTLIATANQGSEATYESGFVIDKFPISRPNLTFSTLTVSNMSPEDSSIYLCSVGEGIGENRPQHFGDGTRLSIL.

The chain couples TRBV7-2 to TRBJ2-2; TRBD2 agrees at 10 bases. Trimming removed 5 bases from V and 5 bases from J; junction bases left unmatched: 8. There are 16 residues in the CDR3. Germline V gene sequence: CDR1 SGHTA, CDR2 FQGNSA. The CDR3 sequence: CASSGQAGGNTGELFF. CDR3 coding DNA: TGTGCCAGCAGCGGACAAGCGGGAGGGAATACCGGGGAGCTGTTTTTT.

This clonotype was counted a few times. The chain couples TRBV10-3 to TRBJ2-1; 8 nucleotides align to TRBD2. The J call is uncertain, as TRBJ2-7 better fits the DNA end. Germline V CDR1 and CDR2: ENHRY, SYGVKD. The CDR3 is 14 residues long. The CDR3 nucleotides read TGTGCCATCAGTGCGACGGGGGGGCCAAACGAGCAGTACTTC. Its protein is CAISATGGPNEQYF.

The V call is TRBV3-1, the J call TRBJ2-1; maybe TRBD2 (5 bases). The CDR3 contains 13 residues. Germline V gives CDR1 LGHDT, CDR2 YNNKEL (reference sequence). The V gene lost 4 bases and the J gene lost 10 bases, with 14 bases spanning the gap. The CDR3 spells CASSRLAAGEQFF. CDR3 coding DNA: TGTGCCAGCAGCCGCCTAGCCGCCGGGGAGCAGTTCTTC.

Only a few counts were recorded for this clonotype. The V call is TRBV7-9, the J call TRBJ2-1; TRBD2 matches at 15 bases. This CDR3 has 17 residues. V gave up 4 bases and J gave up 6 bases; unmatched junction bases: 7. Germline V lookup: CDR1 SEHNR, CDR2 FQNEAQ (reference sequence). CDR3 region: CASSYPGTSGGLNEQFF. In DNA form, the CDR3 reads TGTGCCAGCAGCTACCCCGGGACTAGCGGGGGGCTCAATGAGCAGTTCTTC. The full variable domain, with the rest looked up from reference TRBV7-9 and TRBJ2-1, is DTGVSQNPRHKITKRGQNVTFRCDPISEHNRLYWYRQTLGQGPEFLTYFQNEAQLEKSRLLSDRFSAERPKGSFSTLEIQRTEQGDSAMYLCASSYPGTSGGLNEQFFGPGTRLTVL.

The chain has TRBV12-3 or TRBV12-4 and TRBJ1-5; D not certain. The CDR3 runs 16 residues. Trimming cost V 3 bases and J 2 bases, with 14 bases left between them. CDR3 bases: TGTGCCAGCAGTTTGTCCTACATAACTGGCAATCAGCCCCAGCATTTT. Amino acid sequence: CASSLSYITGNQPQHF.

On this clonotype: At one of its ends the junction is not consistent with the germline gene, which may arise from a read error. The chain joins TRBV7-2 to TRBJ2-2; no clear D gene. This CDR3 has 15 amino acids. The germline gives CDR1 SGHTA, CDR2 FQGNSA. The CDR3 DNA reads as TGTGCCGGCAGCTCCTCGTTTGGGCACACCGGGGAGCTGTTTTTT. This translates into CAGSSSFGHTGELFF.

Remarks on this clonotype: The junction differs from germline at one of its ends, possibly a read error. DNA of the CDR3: TGTGCCAACAGCTACGATAGCGGTATCGGCTACGAGCAGTACTTC. As protein: CANSYDSGIGYEQYF. The rearrangement joins TRBV5-5 to TRBJ2-7, with a tentative D call TRBD2 (6 bases). Germline V gene data show CDR1 as SGHKS and CDR2 as YYEKEE (reference sequence). CDR3 length equals 15 residues.

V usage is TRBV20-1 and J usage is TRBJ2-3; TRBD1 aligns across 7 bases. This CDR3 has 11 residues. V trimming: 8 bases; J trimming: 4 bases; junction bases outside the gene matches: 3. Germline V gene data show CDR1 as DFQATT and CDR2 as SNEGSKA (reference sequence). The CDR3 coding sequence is TGCAGTCCAGGGACAGCAGATACGCAGTATTTT. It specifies CSPGTADTQYF.

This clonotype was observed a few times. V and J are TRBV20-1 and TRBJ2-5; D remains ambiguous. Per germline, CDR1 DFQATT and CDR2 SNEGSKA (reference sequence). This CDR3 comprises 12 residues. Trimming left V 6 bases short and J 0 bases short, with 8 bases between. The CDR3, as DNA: TGCAGTGCGGGCAGAGACCAAGAGACCCAGTACTTC. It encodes CSAGRDQETQYF.

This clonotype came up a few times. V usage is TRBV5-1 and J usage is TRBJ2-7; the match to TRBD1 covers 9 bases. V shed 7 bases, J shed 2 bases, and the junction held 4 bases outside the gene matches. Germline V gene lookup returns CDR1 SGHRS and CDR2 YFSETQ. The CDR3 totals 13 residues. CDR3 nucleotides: TGCGCCAGCCGGACAGGGGATACCTACGAGCAGTACTTC. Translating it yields CASRTGDTYEQYF.

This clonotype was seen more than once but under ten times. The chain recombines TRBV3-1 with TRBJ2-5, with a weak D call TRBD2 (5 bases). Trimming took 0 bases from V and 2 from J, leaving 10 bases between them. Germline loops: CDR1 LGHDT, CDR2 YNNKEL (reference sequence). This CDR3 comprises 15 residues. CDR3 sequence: CASSQDRTVQETQYF. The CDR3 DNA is TGTGCCAGCAGCCAAGATCGGACTGTTCAAGAGACCCAGTACTTC.

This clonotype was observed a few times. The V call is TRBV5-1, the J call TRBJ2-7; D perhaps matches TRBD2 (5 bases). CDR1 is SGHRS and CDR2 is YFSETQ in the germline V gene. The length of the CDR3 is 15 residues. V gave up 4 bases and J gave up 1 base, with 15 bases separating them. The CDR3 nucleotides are TGCGCCAGCAGCCGTCAACCGGGATCTTCCTACGAGCAGTACTTC. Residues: CASSRQPGSSYEQYF. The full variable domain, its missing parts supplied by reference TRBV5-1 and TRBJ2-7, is KAGVTQTPRYLIKTRGQQVTLSCSPISGHRSVSWYQQTPGQGLQFLFEYFSETQRNKGNFPGRFSGRQFSNSRSEMNVSTLELGDSALYLCASSRQPGSSYEQYFGPGTRLTVT.

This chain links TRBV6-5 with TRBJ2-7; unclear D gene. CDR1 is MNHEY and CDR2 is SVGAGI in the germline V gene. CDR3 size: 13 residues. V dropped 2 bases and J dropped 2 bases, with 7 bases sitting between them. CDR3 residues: CASSYRLTYEQYF. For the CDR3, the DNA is TGTGCCAGCAGTTACCGGCTGACCTACGAGCAGTACTTC.